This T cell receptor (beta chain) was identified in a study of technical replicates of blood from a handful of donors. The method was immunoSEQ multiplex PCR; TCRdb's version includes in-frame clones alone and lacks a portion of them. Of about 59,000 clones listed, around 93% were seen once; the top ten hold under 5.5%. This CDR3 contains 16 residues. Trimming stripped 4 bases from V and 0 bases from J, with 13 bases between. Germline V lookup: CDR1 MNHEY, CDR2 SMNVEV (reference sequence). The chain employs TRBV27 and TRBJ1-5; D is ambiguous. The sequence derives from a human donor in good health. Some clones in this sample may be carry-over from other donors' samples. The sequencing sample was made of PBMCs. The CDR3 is CASSYVQTASNQPQHF. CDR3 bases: TGTGCCAGCAGTTATGTACAGACGGCTAGCAATCAGCCCCAGCATTTT.